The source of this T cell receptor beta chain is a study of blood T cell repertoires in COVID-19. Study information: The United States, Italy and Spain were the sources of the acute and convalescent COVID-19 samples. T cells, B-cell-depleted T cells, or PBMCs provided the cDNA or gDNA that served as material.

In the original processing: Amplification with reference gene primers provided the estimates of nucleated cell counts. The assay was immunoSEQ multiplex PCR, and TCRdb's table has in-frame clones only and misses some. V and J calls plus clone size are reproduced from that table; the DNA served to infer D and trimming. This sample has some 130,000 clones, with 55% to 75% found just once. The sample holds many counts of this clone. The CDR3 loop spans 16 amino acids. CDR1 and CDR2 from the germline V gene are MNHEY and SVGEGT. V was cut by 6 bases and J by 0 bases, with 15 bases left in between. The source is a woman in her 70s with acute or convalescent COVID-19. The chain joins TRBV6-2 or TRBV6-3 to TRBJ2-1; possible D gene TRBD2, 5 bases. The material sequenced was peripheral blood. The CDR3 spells CASSLTAGSSYNEQFF. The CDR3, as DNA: TGTGCCAGCAGCCTCACGGCTGGGAGCTCCTACAATGAGCAGTTCTTC.